Listed below are T cell receptor beta chains from one sample, sequenced in a study of T-cell memory formation after mild COVID-19. TCRdb reprocessed the 5' RACE reads via MiXCR and lists one record per CDR3 protein. The table lists around 260,000 distinct CDR3 sequences, roughly 16% of them singletons, with around a fifth in the top ten. Specimen: PBMCs or a T cell subset sorted from them (not recorded which). The source of these receptors is a man in his late teens or twenties who had mild COVID-19 (a few samples of this study predate the infection). Cell type and time point are not known. The CDR3 runs from the conserved cysteine through the conserved F or W. Each record gives: V gene, J gene, D gene, clone size, CDR3 protein, CDR3 DNA. A D gene is named only where the DNA matches it firmly. Clone size appears in some rows only: once, few, many, or a class for an expanded clone.

V gene: TRBV4-3
J gene: TRBJ2-5
D gene: .
clone size: .
CDR3 protein: CASSQEWGGSETQYF
CDR3 DNA: TGCGCCAGCAGCCAAGAATGGGGGGGCTCGGAGACCCAGTACTTC

V gene: TRBV7-6
J gene: TRBJ1-3
D gene: TRBD1
clone size: .
CDR3 protein: CASSYPRQGFGNTIYF
CDR3 DNA: TGTGCCAGCAGCTATCCTAGACAGGGTTTTGGAAACACCATATATTTT

V gene: TRBV5-1
J gene: TRBJ2-2
D gene: .
clone size: few
CDR3 protein: CASSFDLSTGELFF
CDR3 DNA: TGCGCCAGCAGCTTCGATTTGTCAACCGGGGAGCTGTTTTTT

V gene: TRBV6-5
J gene: TRBJ2-5
D gene: .
clone size: .
CDR3 protein: CASSYRGIQETQYF
CDR3 DNA: TGTGCCAGCAGTTACAGGGGAATCCAAGAGACCCAGTACTTC

V gene: TRBV2
J gene: TRBJ1-4
D gene: .
clone size: .
CDR3 protein: CASSNPGSRGGKLFF
CDR3 DNA: TGTGCCAGCAGTAACCCCGGGTCACGGGGAGGGAAACTGTTTTTT

V gene: TRBV5-1
J gene: TRBJ1-3
D gene: .
clone size: few
CDR3 protein: CASSLAPLRTGNTIYF
CDR3 DNA: TGCGCCAGCAGCTTGGCCCCCTTGAGGACTGGAAACACCATATATTTT

V gene: TRBV5-5
J gene: TRBJ2-3
D gene: .
clone size: many
CDR3 protein: CASSLVQGQTDTQYF
CDR3 DNA: TGTGCCAGCAGCTTGGTACAGGGTCAGACAGATACGCAGTATTTT

V gene: TRBV5-1
J gene: TRBJ2-4
D gene: TRBD1
clone size: few
CDR3 protein: CASSQGQGLNIQYF
CDR3 DNA: TGCGCCAGCAGCCAGGGACAGGGGTTGAACATTCAGTACTTC

V gene: TRBV24-1
J gene: TRBJ1-5
D gene: .
clone size: .
CDR3 protein: CATSDWGPQHF
CDR3 DNA: TGTGCCACCAGTGACTGGGGGCCCCAGCATTTT

V gene: TRBV4-1
J gene: TRBJ1-2
D gene: .
clone size: .
CDR3 protein: CASSQDPRYYGYTF
CDR3 DNA: TGCGCCAGCAGCCAAGATCCAAGGTACTATGGCTACACCTTC

V gene: TRBV7-6
J gene: TRBJ2-3
D gene: .
clone size: .
CDR3 protein: CASSPRPAGSTDTQYF
CDR3 DNA: TGTGCCAGCAGCCCTCGCCCGGCCGGGAGCACAGATACGCAGTATTTT

V gene: TRBV7-2
J gene: TRBJ1-5
D gene: .
clone size: .
CDR3 protein: CASSRDNGQPQHF
CDR3 DNA: TGTGCCAGCAGCCGGGACAACGGGCAGCCCCAGCATTTT

V gene: TRBV18
J gene: TRBJ2-1
D gene: .
clone size: few
CDR3 protein: CASSPRQGINNNEQFF
CDR3 DNA: TGTGCCAGCTCACCACGTCAGGGGATAAACAACAATGAGCAGTTCTTC

V gene: TRBV21-1
J gene: TRBJ2-2
D gene: .
clone size: few
CDR3 protein: CASSKPPRGSVAGELFF
CDR3 DNA: TGTGCCAGCAGCAAGCCCCCTCGAGGGAGCGTTGCCGGGGAGCTGTTTTTT

V gene: TRBV9
J gene: TRBJ2-3
D gene: TRBD2
clone size: .
CDR3 protein: CASSVLTSGTDTQYF
CDR3 DNA: TGTGCCAGCAGCGTACTGACTAGCGGAACAGATACGCAGTATTTT

V gene: TRBV9
J gene: TRBJ2-3
D gene: TRBD2
clone size: .
CDR3 protein: CASSAIKTSGGLDTQYF
CDR3 DNA: TGTGCCAGCAGCGCCATTAAGACTAGCGGGGGGCTCGATACGCAGTATTTT

V gene: TRBV7-9
J gene: TRBJ2-1
D gene: .
clone size: .
CDR3 protein: CASRGSTRSSYNEQFF
CDR3 DNA: TGTGCCAGCAGGGGATCGACCAGGAGCTCCTACAATGAGCAGTTCTTC

V gene: TRBV7-9
J gene: TRBJ1-6
D gene: .
clone size: few
CDR3 protein: CASSAGPGYNSPLHF
CDR3 DNA: TGTGCCAGCAGCGCGGGACCGGGCTATAATTCACCCCTCCACTTT

V gene: TRBV7-8
J gene: TRBJ2-1
D gene: TRBD2
clone size: many
CDR3 protein: CASSVLAGVDRNEQFF
CDR3 DNA: TGTGCCAGCAGCGTACTAGCGGGGGTCGACAGGAATGAGCAGTTCTTC

V gene: TRBV29-1
J gene: TRBJ1-1
D gene: TRBD1
clone size: many
CDR3 protein: CSVWLRGQTDTEAFF
CDR3 DNA: TGCAGCGTGTGGCTGAGGGGGCAAACGGACACTGAAGCTTTCTTT

V gene: TRBV5-1
J gene: TRBJ1-5
D gene: .
clone size: few
CDR3 protein: CAISPFGSAQPQHF
CDR3 DNA: TGCGCCATCAGCCCCTTCGGGTCCGCTCAGCCCCAGCATTTT

V gene: TRBV10-3
J gene: TRBJ1-1
D gene: .
clone size: few
CDR3 protein: CAIARGGRATEAFF
CDR3 DNA: TGTGCCATCGCTCGAGGGGGTAGGGCCACTGAAGCTTTCTTT

V gene: TRBV25-1
J gene: TRBJ2-7
D gene: .
clone size: few
CDR3 protein: CASSDYHRDYEQYF
CDR3 DNA: TGTGCCAGCAGTGACTACCATCGGGACTACGAGCAGTACTTC

V gene: TRBV6-6
J gene: TRBJ2-1
D gene: .
clone size: .
CDR3 protein: CASIPGTTNNEQFF
CDR3 DNA: TGTGCCAGCATTCCAGGGACCACAAACAATGAGCAGTTCTTC

V gene: TRBV7-6
J gene: TRBJ2-1
D gene: .
clone size: few
CDR3 protein: CASSLPAGSSYNEQFF
CDR3 DNA: TGTGCCAGCAGCTTGCCGGCGGGCTCCTCCTACAATGAGCAGTTCTTC

V gene: TRBV3-1
J gene: TRBJ1-3
D gene: .
clone size: .
CDR3 protein: CASSQGSLSGNTIYF
CDR3 DNA: TGTGCCAGCAGCCAGGGGTCGCTTTCTGGAAACACCATATATTTT

V gene: TRBV7-8
J gene: TRBJ2-5
D gene: TRBD2
clone size: many
CDR3 protein: CASSPGLAGGETQYF
CDR3 DNA: TGTGCCAGCAGCCCTGGACTAGCGGGCGGGGAGACCCAGTACTTC

V gene: TRBV5-6
J gene: TRBJ2-1
D gene: .
clone size: few
CDR3 protein: CASSLFGTPYNEQFF
CDR3 DNA: TGTGCCAGCAGCTTGTTCGGGACTCCCTACAATGAGCAGTTCTTC